This TCR beta chain was found in a study of PD-1 blockade in mismatch repair-deficient tumors. Turning to the study itself: Enrolled about 2012-2016, patients had progressing, pretreated mismatch repair-deficient cancers of approximately 13 types.

Clones were read by immunoSEQ multiplex PCR, and TCRdb kept only the in-frame ones, dropping some. In the table there are tens of thousands of clones, 70% to 90% of which are singletons. Broader study findings: Tumor-resident clones, often absent from pretreatment blood, expanded after pembrolizumab and then contracted.

A word on this clone: Its cognate antigen is unknown.

Sequencing used peripheral blood, obtained 52 weeks after starting pembrolizumab. The source is an adult with mismatch repair-deficient cancer.

CDR3 amino acids: CSAADSGTGKETQYF. CDR3 coding DNA: TGCAGCGCTGCCGACTCCGGGACAGGGAAAGAGACCCAGTACTTC. The chain uses TRBV29-1 and TRBJ2-5; 9 bases are shared with TRBD1. The germline V gene encodes CDR1 SQVTM and CDR2 ANQGSEA. The junction had 12 bases not matched to a gene; V was cut back by 7 bases and J by 3 bases. CDR3 length: 15 residues.